The T cell receptor beta chain described here comes from a study of T cell repertoires in cytomegalovirus infection. Each CDR3 protein is one row after TCRdb ran MiXCR on the reads. The sample lists nearly 700,000 distinct CDR3 sequences; roughly 36% were seen once. About this clonotype itself: The antigen remains unidentified.

Germline V gene data show CDR1 as LGHNT and CDR2 as FRNRAP. The length of the CDR3 is 12 residues. This specimen consisted of cultured PBMCs, obtained from culture after CMV antigen stimulation. This chain links TRBV12-5 with TRBJ2-3; TRBD1 aligns across 8 bases. The receptor's source is a human donor in good health (CMV status not recorded). Some clones in this sample may be carry-over from other donors' samples. CDR3 in amino acids: CASGQGADTQYF. CDR3 in DNA: TGTGCCTCAGGACAGGGTGCAGATACGCAGTATTTT.